These T cell receptor beta chains were read from a single sample in a study of shared clonotypes between healthy human individuals. Clones were sequenced by immunoSEQ multiplex PCR, and TCRdb holds only the in-frame ones, with some missing. The data contain more than 2,000,000 clones, just over 90% of them singletons. Specimen: naive CD4+ T cells from PBMCs. These receptors all come from a man between 18 and 35 years old in good health. Some clones in this sample may be carry-over from other donors' samples. Both conserved end residues are part of each CDR3. Fields, in order: J gene, V gene, clone size, D gene, CDR3 protein, CDR3 DNA. D genes are given only for firm matches. The size field is filled for only some rows; it gives once, few, many or a size class.

j_call: TRBJ2-7
v_call: TRBV2
clone_size: NA
d_call: NA
cdr3_aa: CASLDGSSYEQYF
cdr3_nt: TGTGCCAGTCTAGACGGGTCCTCCTACGAGCAGTACTTC

j_call: TRBJ1-4
v_call: TRBV15
clone_size: NA
d_call: NA
cdr3_aa: CATSRDARAPNEKLFF
cdr3_nt: TGTGCCACCAGCAGAGACGCGAGGGCTCCTAATGAAAAACTGTTTTTT

j_call: TRBJ1-1
v_call: TRBV28
clone_size: NA
d_call: TRBD1
cdr3_aa: CASSSRTGAPNTEAFF
cdr3_nt: TGTGCCAGCAGTTCCCGGACAGGGGCGCCGAACACTGAAGCTTTCTTT

j_call: TRBJ2-2
v_call: TRBV5-8
clone_size: NA
d_call: TRBD1
cdr3_aa: CASSPGTGGTGELFF
cdr3_nt: TGTGCCAGCAGCCCGGGGACAGGGGGGACCGGGGAGCTGTTTTTT

j_call: TRBJ2-7
v_call: TRBV14
clone_size: NA
d_call: NA
cdr3_aa: CASSQLFGGRGGEQYF
cdr3_nt: TGTGCCAGCAGCCAATTATTCGGGGGGCGAGGTGGCGAGCAGTACTTC

j_call: TRBJ1-2
v_call: TRBV18
clone_size: NA
d_call: NA
cdr3_aa: CASSQSRGVRGYTF
cdr3_nt: TGTGCCAGCTCGCAATCTCGAGGAGTACGAGGCTACACCTTC

j_call: TRBJ1-2
v_call: TRBV27
clone_size: NA
d_call: NA
cdr3_aa: CASKRTGIDYGYTF
cdr3_nt: TGTGCCAGCAAACGAACGGGGATAGACTATGGCTACACCTTC

j_call: TRBJ1-1
v_call: TRBV27
clone_size: NA
d_call: NA
cdr3_aa: CASSFLVSKWNTEAFF
cdr3_nt: TGTGCCAGCAGTTTTCTCGTCAGCAAGTGGAACACTGAAGCTTTCTTT

j_call: TRBJ1-5
v_call: TRBV2
clone_size: NA
d_call: NA
cdr3_aa: CASSGQLNQPQHF
cdr3_nt: TGTGCCAGCAGTGGTCAGCTCAATCAGCCCCAGCATTTT

j_call: TRBJ1-1
v_call: TRBV4-1
clone_size: NA
d_call: NA
cdr3_aa: CASSQDPARPAFF
cdr3_nt: TGCGCCAGCAGCCAAGATCCAGCGCGGCCGGCTTTCTTT

j_call: TRBJ1-2
v_call: TRBV27
clone_size: once
d_call: NA
cdr3_aa: CASSLAENYGYTF
cdr3_nt: TGTGCCAGCAGTTTAGCGGAAAACTATGGCTACACCTTC

j_call: TRBJ1-2
v_call: TRBV5-1
clone_size: NA
d_call: NA
cdr3_aa: CAIRQENYGYTF
cdr3_nt: TGCGCCATACGTCAGGAAAACTATGGCTACACCTTC

j_call: TRBJ1-2
v_call: TRBV7-9
clone_size: NA
d_call: NA
cdr3_aa: CASSLTGSYGYTF
cdr3_nt: TGTGCCAGCAGCTTAACCGGGTCCTATGGCTACACCTTC

j_call: TRBJ2-7
v_call: TRBV5-6
clone_size: NA
d_call: NA
cdr3_aa: CASSRAGQGGGEQYF
cdr3_nt: TGTGCCAGCAGCCGGGCTGGGCAGGGCGGAGGAGAGCAGTACTTC

j_call: TRBJ2-3
v_call: TRBV5-6
clone_size: NA
d_call: TRBD2
cdr3_aa: CASSLLAGGGVDTQYF
cdr3_nt: TGTGCCAGCAGCTTGCTAGCGGGAGGGGGAGTAGATACGCAGTATTTT

j_call: TRBJ2-7
v_call: TRBV2
clone_size: NA
d_call: TRBD1
cdr3_aa: CASSTGAAYEQYF
cdr3_nt: TGTGCCAGCAGTACAGGGGCCGCCTACGAGCAGTACTTC

j_call: TRBJ2-6
v_call: TRBV5-6
clone_size: NA
d_call: TRBD1
cdr3_aa: CASSLAGGAGANVLTF
cdr3_nt: TGTGCCAGCAGCTTGGCAGGGGGCGCTGGGGCCAACGTCCTGACTTTC

j_call: TRBJ2-5
v_call: TRBV19
clone_size: NA
d_call: TRBD2
cdr3_aa: CASSSWRTHGGRAQYF
cdr3_nt: TGTGCCAGTAGTAGTTGGAGGACTCACGGCGGGAGGGCCCAGTACTTC

j_call: TRBJ1-4
v_call: TRBV15
clone_size: NA
d_call: TRBD1
cdr3_aa: CATSSRGAHEKLFF
cdr3_nt: TGTGCCACCAGCAGCAGGGGGGCTCATGAAAAACTGTTTTTT

j_call: TRBJ2-5
v_call: TRBV6-1
clone_size: NA
d_call: TRBD2
cdr3_aa: CASSEAVAGGPQTQYF
cdr3_nt: TGTGCCAGCAGTGAAGCTGTAGCGGGAGGGCCTCAGACCCAGTACTTC

j_call: TRBJ1-3
v_call: TRBV10-2
clone_size: once
d_call: NA
cdr3_aa: CASRHASSGNTIYF
cdr3_nt: TGCGCCAGCAGACATGCTTCCTCTGGAAACACCATATATTTT

j_call: TRBJ1-1
v_call: TRBV5-6
clone_size: few
d_call: NA
cdr3_aa: CASSLTGPAFF
cdr3_nt: TGTGCCAGCAGCTTGACAGGGCCAGCTTTCTTT

j_call: TRBJ2-3
v_call: TRBV28
clone_size: NA
d_call: NA
cdr3_aa: CASSLDLRGYTDTQYF
cdr3_nt: TGTGCCAGCAGTTTGGACCTTCGGGGGTACACAGATACGCAGTATTTT

j_call: TRBJ2-5
v_call: TRBV7-3
clone_size: NA
d_call: TRBD2
cdr3_aa: CASSKTSGLLETQYF
cdr3_nt: TGTGCCAGCAGTAAGACTAGCGGGCTGCTAGAGACCCAGTACTTC

j_call: TRBJ1-2
v_call: TRBV6-1
clone_size: once
d_call: NA
cdr3_aa: CASTILGGYTF
cdr3_nt: TGTGCCAGCACTATCCTCGGGGGCTACACCTTC

j_call: TRBJ1-2
v_call: TRBV28
clone_size: once
d_call: TRBD1
cdr3_aa: CASRLGQPYGYTF
cdr3_nt: TGTGCCAGCAGACTGGGACAGCCCTATGGCTACACCTTC

j_call: TRBJ2-5
v_call: TRBV6-5
clone_size: once
d_call: TRBD2
cdr3_aa: CASSYRPGLRETQYF
cdr3_nt: TGTGCCAGCAGTTATCGTCCGGGACTAAGAGAGACCCAGTACTTC

j_call: TRBJ2-1
v_call: TRBV4-1
clone_size: once
d_call: NA
cdr3_aa: CASSQVRGNEQFF
cdr3_nt: TGCGCCAGCAGCCAAGTTAGGGGCAATGAGCAGTTCTTC

j_call: TRBJ1-5
v_call: TRBV6-1
clone_size: NA
d_call: TRBD1
cdr3_aa: CASIAGTGVNQPQHF
cdr3_nt: TGTGCCAGCATAGCCGGGACAGGGGTCAATCAGCCCCAGCATTTT

j_call: TRBJ2-2
v_call: TRBV29-1
clone_size: NA
d_call: TRBD2
cdr3_aa: CSAFGLAGSSGELFF
cdr3_nt: TGCAGCGCCTTCGGACTAGCGGGATCCAGCGGGGAGCTGTTTTTT

j_call: TRBJ2-5
v_call: TRBV29-1
clone_size: NA
d_call: NA
cdr3_aa: CSAYRGGQETQYF
cdr3_nt: TGCAGCGCGTACAGGGGAGGTCAAGAGACCCAGTACTTC

j_call: TRBJ2-3
v_call: TRBV5-1
clone_size: NA
d_call: TRBD1
cdr3_aa: CASSALQGTDTQYF
cdr3_nt: TGCGCCAGCAGCGCACTACAGGGGACAGATACGCAGTATTTT

j_call: TRBJ2-1
v_call: TRBV7-8
clone_size: NA
d_call: NA
cdr3_aa: CASSSQRGPRYNEQFF
cdr3_nt: TGTGCCAGCAGCTCACAACGGGGGCCCAGGTACAATGAGCAGTTCTTC

j_call: TRBJ1-5
v_call: TRBV19
clone_size: NA
d_call: NA
cdr3_aa: CASSISGGRRGNQPQHF
cdr3_nt: TGTGCCAGTAGTATAAGCGGGGGGCGCCGGGGCAATCAGCCCCAGCATTTT

j_call: TRBJ2-3
v_call: TRBV11-3
clone_size: few
d_call: TRBD2
cdr3_aa: CASSLGLAGGGDTQYF
cdr3_nt: TGTGCCAGCAGCTTGGGACTAGCGGGAGGGGGGGATACGCAGTATTTT

j_call: TRBJ2-2
v_call: TRBV28
clone_size: NA
d_call: TRBD1
cdr3_aa: CASSYLPGQGRGTGELFF
cdr3_nt: TGTGCCAGCAGTTACCTCCCGGGACAGGGGAGAGGCACCGGGGAGCTGTTTTTT

j_call: TRBJ2-3
v_call: TRBV5-3
clone_size: NA
d_call: TRBD2
cdr3_aa: CARSLVASGCTDTQYF
cdr3_nt: TGTGCCAGAAGCTTGGTGGCTAGCGGATGCACAGATACGCAGTATTTT

j_call: TRBJ1-1
v_call: TRBV4-1
clone_size: once
d_call: NA
cdr3_aa: CASSQFHSVGMAEAFF
cdr3_nt: TGCGCCAGCAGCCAATTTCACTCGGTGGGTATGGCTGAAGCTTTCTTT

j_call: TRBJ2-3
v_call: TRBV6-1
clone_size: NA
d_call: NA
cdr3_aa: CASTRQRGKDTQYF
cdr3_nt: TGTGCCAGCACCCGGCAGAGGGGGAAGGATACGCAGTATTTT

j_call: TRBJ2-2
v_call: TRBV4-1
clone_size: NA
d_call: NA
cdr3_aa: CASSLETIPGAGELFF
cdr3_nt: TGCGCCAGCAGCCTCGAAACCATACCGGGGGCAGGGGAGCTGTTTTTT

j_call: TRBJ2-7
v_call: TRBV5-6
clone_size: NA
d_call: NA
cdr3_aa: CASSLLLAPLAKGEQYF
cdr3_nt: TGTGCCAGCAGCTTGCTCCTAGCGCCCTTGGCCAAGGGCGAGCAGTACTTC

j_call: TRBJ1-4
v_call: TRBV7-9
clone_size: NA
d_call: TRBD1
cdr3_aa: CASSLGTGVTEKLFF
cdr3_nt: TGTGCCAGCAGCTTGGGCACAGGGGTTACAGAAAAACTGTTTTTT

j_call: TRBJ2-7
v_call: TRBV11-3
clone_size: NA
d_call: NA
cdr3_aa: CASTVSGSDEQYF
cdr3_nt: TGTGCCAGCACTGTGTCGGGGTCCGACGAGCAGTACTTC

j_call: TRBJ1-5
v_call: TRBV12-5
clone_size: NA
d_call: NA
cdr3_aa: CASGLELGQPQHF
cdr3_nt: TGTGCTAGTGGTTTGGAACTGGGGCAGCCCCAGCATTTT

j_call: TRBJ2-3
v_call: TRBV6-1
clone_size: NA
d_call: NA
cdr3_aa: CASRPDSSTDTQYF
cdr3_nt: TGTGCCAGCAGGCCGGACAGTAGCACAGATACGCAGTATTTT

j_call: TRBJ1-1
v_call: TRBV5-1
clone_size: NA
d_call: TRBD1
cdr3_aa: CASRQGGSTEAFF
cdr3_nt: TGCGCCAGCCGACAGGGTGGGTCGACTGAAGCTTTCTTT

j_call: TRBJ2-1
v_call: TRBV7-2
clone_size: NA
d_call: TRBD2
cdr3_aa: CASRSGLAVYNEQFF
cdr3_nt: TGTGCCAGCAGATCGGGACTAGCGGTCTACAATGAGCAGTTCTTC

j_call: TRBJ2-5
v_call: TRBV11-2
clone_size: NA
d_call: TRBD2
cdr3_aa: CASSRGLAGVETQYF
cdr3_nt: TGTGCCAGCAGCAGAGGACTAGCGGGAGTGGAGACCCAGTACTTC

j_call: TRBJ2-5
v_call: TRBV7-2
clone_size: NA
d_call: TRBD2
cdr3_aa: CASSLEGLAGGGVGETQYF
cdr3_nt: TGTGCCAGCAGCTTAGAGGGACTAGCGGGAGGAGGGGTTGGAGAGACCCAGTACTTC

j_call: TRBJ1-1
v_call: TRBV23-1
clone_size: once
d_call: TRBD1
cdr3_aa: CASSQFPKVGQEKAEAFF
cdr3_nt: TGCGCCAGCAGTCAATTCCCTAAAGTGGGACAGGAGAAGGCTGAAGCTTTCTTT

j_call: TRBJ2-1
v_call: TRBV9
clone_size: NA
d_call: TRBD1
cdr3_aa: CASSVGQGVLRDEQFF
cdr3_nt: TGTGCCAGCAGCGTCGGACAGGGCGTTTTGAGGGATGAGCAGTTCTTC